This T cell receptor (beta chain) derives from a study of immune evolution from preneoplasia to lung adenocarcinoma. The study, taken as a whole, reports: Clonality was highest in normal lung, lower in later-stage lesions apparently.

This clone was counted between two and nine times. Its antigen is still unknown. Libraries were prepared by immunoSEQ multiplex PCR; TCRdb keeps only in-frame clonotypes and omits some of them. The data show fewer than 6,500 clones, around three quarters seen once. Germline values: CDR1 SGHVS, CDR2 FNYEAQ. This CDR3 region has 16 residues. V was clipped by 5 bases and J by 0 bases; unmatched bases: 6. Between about 2014 and 2018, patients underwent resection in Japan or China. The chain employs TRBV7-6 and TRBJ2-5; 10 bases match TRBD2. Sequenced sample: FFPE minimally invasive lung adenocarcinoma tissue. This TCR was sampled from a person aged 60 to 80 with lung adenocarcinoma. CDR3 residues: CASSNPTSGNQETQYF. The CDR3 nucleotides are TGTGCCAGCAGCAACCCAACTAGCGGGAACCAAGAGACCCAGTACTTC. The whole variable domain, filled in from reference TRBV7-6 and TRBJ2-5, reads GAGVSQSPRYKVTKRGQDVALRCDPISGHVSLYWYRQALGQGPEFLTYFNYEAQQDKSGLPNDRFSAERPEGSISTLTIQRTEQRDSAMYRCASSNPTSGNQETQYFGPGTRLLVL.